The 32 T cell receptor beta chains reported below all come from one sample, sequenced in a study of blood T cell repertoires in COVID-19. Clones were read by immunoSEQ multiplex PCR, and TCRdb kept only the in-frame ones, dropping some. The top ten hold approximately 4.7% of the sample, which has some 340,000 clones, about four fifths seen once. Sequenced material: PBMCs or T cells enriched from blood (not recorded which). The source of these receptors is a woman between 45 and 60 years old who had recovered from COVID-19.

V usage is TRBV7-3 and J usage is TRBJ2-3, with D hard to call. V gave up 5 bases and J gave up 4 bases, with 10 bases separating them. The CDR3 has 13 amino acids. Germline CDR1 reads SGHTA; CDR2 reads FQGTGA. Here the CDR3 reads CASSIPPSDTQYF. As DNA, the CDR3 is TGTGCCAGCAGCATCCCCCCATCAGATACGCAGTATTTT.

V is TRBV5-4 and J is TRBJ1-1; D is perhaps TRBD1 (5 bases). V lost 3 bases and J 6 bases, leaving 15 bases between the germline ends. Germline V gene sequence: CDR1 SGHNT, CDR2 YYREEE (reference sequence). The CDR3 has 14 amino acids. CDR3 in amino acids: CASSSPGRAPEAFF. The DNA of the CDR3 is TGTGCCAGCAGCTCCCCCGGCAGGGCCCCTGAAGCTTTCTTT.

The rearrangement uses TRBV4-1 and TRBJ1-1, with 7 bases matching TRBD1. J lost 0 bases, V lost 4 bases, and 8 bases had no gene match. Germline assignment: CDR1 MGHRA and CDR2 YSYEKL. This CDR3 contains 16 residues. The CDR3 nucleotides read TGCGCCAGCAGCCTACAGGGGTTAATCCTGAACACTGAAGCTTTCTTT. Encoded protein: CASSLQGLILNTEAFF.

This clone turned up a few times. The chain links TRBV7-2 to TRBJ1-4; the match to TRBD1 covers 8 bases. Trimming at V came to 4 bases and at J to 1 base, leaving 8 bases not matched to a gene. Per the germline V gene, CDR1 is SGHTA and CDR2 is FQGNSA. The CDR3 is made up of 17 amino acids. This chain's CDR3 is CASSSPRGRGTNEKLFF. The DNA for the CDR3 is TGTGCCAGCAGCTCTCCCAGGGGGCGCGGAACTAATGAAAAACTGTTTTTT.

CDR3 in DNA: TGTGCCAGCAGGGGGCGGGCAGGGGGCGATTTTATCCCTGAAGCTTTCTTT. Translated, it gives CASRGRAGGDFIPEAFF. This chain uses TRBV21-1 with TRBJ1-1; the table calls TRBD1, which could not be checked here. TRBV21-1 is annotated as a pseudogene. The CDR3 covers 17 residues.

The chain links TRBV19 to TRBJ1-1; D remains ambiguous. V shed 7 bases and J shed 3 bases, with 15 bases lying between them. CDR3 size: 14 residues. Germline V gene lookup returns CDR1 LNHDA and CDR2 SQIVND (reference sequence). The CDR3 region has the DNA TGTGCCAGTAAACGAGAATTTAGAGACACTGAAGCTTTCTTT. Translation gives CASKREFRDTEAFF.

This chain joins TRBV6-2 or TRBV6-3 and TRBJ2-7; a weak D match, TRBD2 (6 bases). This CDR3 spans 16 amino acids. Trimming pared 0 bases from V and 5 bases from J, leaving 17 bases between. CDR1 and CDR2 (germline): MNHEY, SVGEGT. CDR3 nucleotides: TGTGCCAGCAGTTACTCGCTTACCAACCCGGGAGACGAGCAGTACTTC. Translated: CASSYSLTNPGDEQYF.

The gene calls are TRBV2 and TRBJ1-1, with 9 bases aligning to TRBD1. V dropped 4 bases and J dropped 1; count of bases not matched to a gene: 13. The CDR3 runs to 18 residues. The germline gives CDR1 SNHLY, CDR2 FYNNEI. CDR3 sequence reads: CASSAGQGGRLRNTEAFF. The CDR3 bases are TGTGCCAGCAGTGCGGGACAGGGAGGGAGGTTAAGGAACACTGAAGCTTTCTTT.

This clone came up a few times. The rearrangement links TRBV7-9 to TRBJ2-5; 8 positions match TRBD2. This CDR3 is 14 amino acids long. The trim removed 5 bases at V and 5 bases at J, leaving 7 bases unmatched. The germline V gene encodes CDR1 SEHNR and CDR2 FQNEAQ (reference sequence). The CDR3: CASSPTPGGETQYF. For the CDR3, the DNA is TGTGCCAGCAGCCCCACCCCGGGAGGGGAGACCCAGTACTTC.

The rearrangement uses TRBV7-3 and TRBJ1-2; tentative D call: TRBD1 (5 bases). V lost 1 base and J 1 base, leaving 13 bases between the germline ends. There are 16 residues in the CDR3. Germline assignment: CDR1 SGHTA and CDR2 FQGTGA. CDR3 residues: CASSLMGGGSNYGYTF. The CDR3 coding sequence is TGTGCCAGCAGCTTAATGGGGGGAGGAAGTAACTATGGCTACACCTTC.

Note on this clone: The junction differs from germline at one of its ends, possibly a read error. The chain links TRBV9 to TRBJ2-7; TRBD1 matches 9 bases. The CDR3 covers 14 residues. Looked up from germline, CDR1 is SGDLS and CDR2 is YYNGEE. The CDR3 reads CASSRDRELSTACF. The CDR3 DNA follows: TGTGCCAGCAGCAGGGACAGGGAACTCTCTACCGCGTGCTTC.

The chain recombines TRBV6-5 with TRBJ2-7; D perhaps matches TRBD1 (5 bases). Germline CDR1 and CDR2: MNHEY and SVGAGI. Trimming removed 6 bases at V and 2 bases at J, with 14 bases between. CDR3 length: 14 residues. The CDR3 DNA sequence: TGTGCCAGCAGCAGGGAATGGGTCCCCTACGAGCAGTACTTC. Residues: CASSREWVPYEQYF.

This clone was observed a few times. This chain links TRBV27 with TRBJ2-1, with D possibly being TRBD1 (6 bases). CDR1 is MNHEY and CDR2 is SMNVEV in the germline V gene (reference sequence). This CDR3 is built from 14 residues. V dropped 3 bases and J dropped 7 bases, with 13 bases sitting between them. The DNA of the CDR3 is TGTGCCAGCAGTTTCGGGACAAGAATTAATGAGCAGTTCTTC. Translation gives CASSFGTRINEQFF.

Of note for this clone: A junction boundary mismatches the germline segment, possibly from a read error. The rearrangement joins TRBV2 to TRBJ1-2; the D is unclear. The CDR3 covers 12 residues. Germline V lookup: CDR1 SNHLY, CDR2 FYNNEI. CDR3 bases: TGTGCCAGCAGGGAAGACAAGTATGGCTACACCTTC. Translation gives CASREDKYGYTF.

The V gene is TRBV11-2, the J gene TRBJ1-5; D is unresolved. The germline gives CDR1 SGHAT, CDR2 FQNNGV. Trimming removed 4 bases at V and 0 bases at J, with 10 bases between. The CDR3 is 15 residues long. Here the CDR3 reads CASSSGPGSNQPQHF. The DNA of the CDR3 is TGTGCCAGCAGCTCCGGTCCCGGTAGCAATCAGCCCCAGCATTTT.

The V call is TRBV5-1, the J call TRBJ1-2; TRBD1 agrees at 9 bases. V dropped 0 bases and J dropped 5; count of bases not matched to a gene: 5. The germline gives CDR1 SGHRS, CDR2 YFSETQ. The CDR3 is 15 amino acids. CDR3 region: CASSLEGQGSYGYTF. The DNA for the CDR3 is TGCGCCAGCAGCTTGGAGGGACAGGGTTCTTATGGCTACACCTTC. The entire variable domain, with the rest obtained from reference TRBV5-1 and TRBJ1-2, is as follows: KAGVTQTPRYLIKTRGQQVTLSCSPISGHRSVSWYQQTPGQGLQFLFEYFSETQRNKGNFPGRFSGRQFSNSRSEMNVSTLELGDSALYLCASSLEGQGSYGYTFGSGTRLTVV.

On this clone itself: Other DNA sequences in the same sample also yield this CDR3. This chain joins TRBV9 and TRBJ1-2; TRBD1 matches 7 bases. V trimming: 0 bases; J trimming: 3 bases; junction bases outside the gene matches: 2. The germline V gene has CDR1 SGDLS and CDR2 YYNGEE. The CDR3 totals 14 residues. DNA of the CDR3: TGTGCCAGCAGCGTAGGTCAGGGGGACTATGGCTACACCTTC. Amino acid sequence: CASSVGQGDYGYTF.

Only one count was recorded for this clone. The J gene is TRBJ2-2, the V gene TRBV19; 7 nucleotides align to TRBD2. V lost 7 bases, J lost 0 bases, and 5 bases stayed unmatched. In germline, CDR1 is LNHDA, CDR2 SQIVND (reference sequence). The CDR3 extends over 15 amino acids. The CDR3 sequence: CASNSGGANTGELFF. The CDR3, as DNA: TGTGCCAGTAATTCGGGGGGTGCGAACACCGGGGAGCTGTTTTTT.

V usage is TRBV19 and J usage is TRBJ1-4; D may be TRBD1 (6 bases). This CDR3 is built from 15 residues. V lost 3 bases to trimming and J lost 5 bases, with 13 bases between them. From germline, CDR1 is LNHDA and CDR2 SQIVND (reference sequence). CDR3 bases: TGTGCCAGTAGTATCTCAGGGGCAGACAATGAAAAACTGTTTTTT. Its protein is CASSISGADNEKLFF.

The chain combines TRBV19 with TRBJ2-6; 10 bases agree with TRBD1. The CDR3 is made up of 16 amino acids. Looked up from germline, CDR1 is LNHDA and CDR2 is SQIVND (reference sequence). V was clipped by 7 bases and J by 2 bases; unmatched bases: 5. The CDR3 coding sequence is TGTGCCAGTACCGACAGGGGGCTCCCTGGGGCCAACGTCCTGACTTTC. It codes for CASTDRGLPGANVLTF.

The rearrangement uses TRBV4-3 and TRBJ1-1; TRBD1 matches at 7 bases. Trimming took 1 base from V and 4 from J; bases not matched to a gene: 6. There are 15 residues in the CDR3. CDR1 and CDR2 from the germline V gene are LGHNA and YSLEER. The CDR3, as DNA: TGCGCCAGCAGCCAAGCCAGCAACAGGGGCACTGAAGCTTTCTTT. Its translation is CASSQASNRGTEAFF.

The chain carries TRBV14 and TRBJ2-7, with D maybe TRBD2 (6 bases). Germline V gene data show CDR1 as SGHDN and CDR2 as FVKESK. Trimming removed 2 bases from V and 3 bases from J, with 17 bases in between. The CDR3 length is 16 residues. DNA of the CDR3: TGTGCCAGCAGCCAACGCACCCTCCGGGGGTACTACGAGCAGTACTTC. It specifies CASSQRTLRGYYEQYF.

The rearrangement links TRBV19 to TRBJ2-3, with D unclear. Germline CDR1 and CDR2: LNHDA and SQIVND (reference sequence). This CDR3 region has 14 residues. Trimming removed 2 bases from V and 5 bases from J, with 11 bases in between. DNA of the CDR3: TGTGCCAGTAGTATATCGGCTCTAGGAGATACGCAGTATTTT. Translated: CASSISALGDTQYF.

The chain couples TRBV5-1 to TRBJ2-3, with D perhaps matching TRBD2 (6 bases). The CDR3 is made up of 16 amino acids. CDR1 and CDR2 (germline): SGHRS, YFSETQ. V dropped 0 bases and J dropped 8 bases, with 19 bases sitting between them. For the CDR3, the DNA is TGCGCCAGCAGCTTGGCAGGCCCAGACTGGGGAGGTACGCAGTATTTT. Translating gives CASSLAGPDWGGTQYF.

This sequence joins TRBV18 and TRBJ2-1, with TRBD2 matching 10 bases. With 3 bases clipped from V and 4 bases from J, the junction kept 9 bases outside the gene matches. The CDR3 consists of 17 residues. The germline gives CDR1 KGHSH, CDR2 LQKENI. CDR3 region: CASSPPLAGESYNEQFF. In DNA form, the CDR3 reads TGTGCCAGCTCACCTCCGCTAGCGGGAGAGTCGTACAATGAGCAGTTCTTC.

The chain joins TRBV4-1 to TRBJ2-5; weak D call: TRBD1 (6 bases). CDR1 and CDR2 (germline): MGHRA, YSYEKL. Trimming pared 6 bases from V and 1 base from J, leaving 15 bases between. This CDR3 has 15 residues. CDR3 nucleotide sequence: TGCGCCAGCAGACTTTCCGGGACACTCCAAGAGACCCAGTACTTC. Protein product: CASRLSGTLQETQYF.

The count of this clone is one. The chain carries TRBV5-1 and TRBJ2-5; possible D gene TRBD1, 5 bases. The length of the CDR3 is 17 residues. Germline CDR1 is SGHRS and CDR2 is YFSETQ. The V and J ends lost 5 bases and 2 bases respectively, with 22 bases between them. The CDR3 DNA reads TGCGCCAGCAGTCCCGGGCAGGGCGCGAACTTACAAGAGACCCAGTACTTC. This gives the protein CASSPGQGANLQETQYF.

The chain uses TRBV27 and TRBJ2-5; 8 nucleotides align to TRBD2. With 5 bases clipped from V and 7 bases from J, the junction kept 0 bases outside the gene matches. Germline-derived CDR1 and CDR2 are MNHEY and SMNVEV (reference sequence). The CDR3 length is 11 residues. CDR3: CASSRGGTQYF. CDR3 in DNA: TGTGCCAGCAGTCGGGGGGGGACCCAGTACTTC.

This chain uses TRBV7-2 with TRBJ1-2, with 12 bases lining up with TRBD1. The CDR3 runs 16 residues. Germline assignment: CDR1 SGHTA and CDR2 FQGNSA. Unmatched junction bases numbered 4, after V lost 3 bases and J lost 2 bases. The CDR3 spells CASSFRDRGRNYGYTF. The CDR3 coding sequence is TGTGCCAGCAGCTTCCGGGACAGGGGGCGCAACTATGGCTACACCTTC.

CDR3: CASSTSLAQHF. The CDR3 DNA reads TGTGCCAGTAGTACCTCCCTAGCCCAGCATTTT. The V and J genes are TRBV19 and TRBJ1-5; D is ambiguous. The germline V gene encodes CDR1 LNHDA and CDR2 SQIVND (reference sequence). The CDR3 is 11 amino acids. V lost 4 bases and J 11 bases, leaving 9 bases between the germline ends.

CDR3: CATRGGNTEAFF. DNA for the CDR3: TGTGCCACCAGAGGGGGTAACACTGAAGCTTTCTTT. V gene TRBV19 combines with J gene TRBJ1-1, with D perhaps matching TRBD1 (6 bases). The CDR3 runs 12 residues. Germline loops: CDR1 LNHDA, CDR2 SQIVND (reference sequence). With 10 bases removed from V and 2 bases from J, the gap between germline ends came to 11 bases.

The V and J genes are TRBV19 and TRBJ1-2; 10 nucleotides align to TRBD1. The CDR3 totals 16 residues. Trimming removed 5 bases from V and 4 bases from J; junction bases left unmatched: 10. The germline V gene has CDR1 LNHDA and CDR2 SQIVND (reference sequence). The CDR3: CASSEEPGQGSYGYTF. CDR3 DNA sequence: TGTGCCAGTAGTGAGGAACCGGGACAGGGGAGCTATGGCTACACCTTC.